This T cell receptor beta chain was captured in a study of T cell responses to AZD1222 COVID-19 vaccine. Points from the study as a whole: Most donors were white British, females outnumbered males, and clonal diversity was possibly underestimated.

Sequencing was performed with immunoSEQ multiplex PCR; in TCRdb, only in-frame clones are kept and a portion is missing. Counted here are fewer than 180,000 clones, more than 85% occurring once; the ten biggest clones make up about 3.3%. It was second doses at about 4 or about 12 weeks that were pooled. Regarding this clone: Its antigen is not known.

The CDR3 covers 14 residues. Trimming pared 5 bases from V and 8 bases from J, leaving 15 bases between. Per the germline V gene, CDR1 is SNHLY and CDR2 is FYNNEI. The TCR comes from an adult who received the AZD1222 COVID-19 vaccine. The chain employs TRBV2 and TRBJ1-4, with TRBD1 as a possible D gene (6 bases). Sequences were derived from peripheral blood, sampled 28 days after the second AZD1222 dose. As DNA, the CDR3 is TGTGCCAGCAGTTGGGGGGCAGGCGAGGAAAAACTGTTTTTT. It codes for CASSWGAGEEKLFF.